This entry concerns a single TCR beta chain. The data are from a study of blood T cell repertoires in COVID-19. Looking at the study overall: Spain, Italy and the United States supplied samples that represented acute and convalescent COVID-19. T cells, B-cell-depleted T cells, or PBMCs supplied cDNA or gDNA.

Germline V gives CDR1 SGHVS, CDR2 FQNEAQ. V lost 6 bases, J lost 0 bases, and 13 bases stayed unmatched. The CDR3 totals 17 residues. Authors' methods: Using reference gene primer amplification, nucleated cell counts were estimated. Here immunoSEQ multiplex PCR was the method, and the copy in TCRdb shows in-frame clones only, minus some. The V and J calls and clone size were taken over from that table, and D and trimming were inferred from the DNA. The repertoire holds about 290,000 clones, with 70% to 90% as singletons. Specimen: peripheral blood. This clonotype was sampled from a woman in her fifties or sixties with active or convalescent COVID-19. The V and J genes are TRBV7-8 and TRBJ1-2, with 7 bases fitting TRBD1. The CDR3 nucleotides read TGTGCCAGCAGGAGACAGGGCCTAGGGGCAGCTAACTATGGCTACACCTTC. It is translated as CASRRQGLGAANYGYTF.